The 27 T cell receptor beta chains in this list originate from one sample, sequenced in a study of cytomegalovirus exposure and HLA in healthy donors. Primers included in the PCR were 60 Vbeta and 13 Jbeta primers. Sequencing used immunoSEQ multiplex PCR; TCRdb keeps in-frame clones, though not all of them. Among about 140,000 clones listed, nearly 90% were seen once. Material: PBMCs. Receptor source: a woman aged 40-49 years in good health and CMV-seronegative.

V is TRBV7-9 and J is TRBJ2-3; 9 bases fit TRBD1. J lost 5 bases, V lost 4 bases, and 10 bases had no gene match. Germline V gives CDR1 SEHNR, CDR2 FQNEAQ (reference sequence). The CDR3 spans 16 residues. The DNA for the CDR3 is TGTGCCAGCAGCTCCAGGAACGACAGGGGGGGAGATACGCAGTATTTT. This translates into CASSSRNDRGGDTQYF.

The rearrangement links TRBV4-3 to TRBJ2-3; no clear D. The CDR3 sequence is 15 residues long. V lost 2 bases, J lost 0 bases, and 9 bases lay in between. Germline V gene data show CDR1 as LGHNA and CDR2 as YSLEER. The CDR3 spells CASSQQIASTDTQYF. CDR3 sequence (DNA): TGCGCCAGCAGCCAACAAATAGCAAGCACAGATACGCAGTATTTT.

This clone appeared once. The chain is built from TRBV6-6 and TRBJ2-7; D possibly corresponds to TRBD1 (6 bases). The CDR3 loop spans 14 amino acids. Trimming removed 4 bases at V and 3 bases at J, with 13 bases between. Germline CDR1 and CDR2: MNHNY and SVGAGI (reference sequence). In nucleotides, the CDR3 is TGTGCCAGCAGTTCCCGGGACACCCGCTACGAGCAGTACTTC. Translation: CASSSRDTRYEQYF.

The chain joins TRBV4-1 to TRBJ1-5; 7 bases map to TRBD1. V lost 0 bases, J lost 4 bases, and 3 bases stayed unmatched. This CDR3 has 15 residues. Germline V CDR1 and CDR2: MGHRA, YSYEKL. CDR3 bases: TGCGCCAGCAGCCAAGAACTGACAGGGAATCAGCCCCAGCATTTT. Amino acids: CASSQELTGNQPQHF.

V usage is TRBV9 and J usage is TRBJ1-1; D is undetermined. The germline V gene encodes CDR1 SGDLS and CDR2 YYNGEE. The CDR3 consists of 13 residues. Trimming left V 0 bases short and J 4 bases short, with 7 bases between. Here the CDR3 reads CASSVASGTEAFF. The CDR3 DNA reads TGTGCCAGCAGCGTAGCTTCGGGCACTGAAGCTTTCTTT.

The J gene is TRBJ2-1, the V gene TRBV5-1, with 7 bases that match TRBD2. Losses at the gene ends were 0 bases for V and 7 bases for J; bases not matched to a gene: 7. CDR1 and CDR2 from the germline V gene are SGHRS and YFSETQ. The length of the CDR3 is 15 residues. In DNA, the CDR3 is TGCGCCAGCAGCTTGGTTCCGGGACTAACAAATGAGCAGTTCTTC. Amino acid sequence: CASSLVPGLTNEQFF. The whole variable domain, remainder taken from reference TRBV5-1 and TRBJ2-1, is KAGVTQTPRYLIKTRGQQVTLSCSPISGHRSVSWYQQTPGQGLQFLFEYFSETQRNKGNFPGRFSGRQFSNSRSEMNVSTLELGDSALYLCASSLVPGLTNEQFFGPGTRLTVL.

J is TRBJ2-1 and V is TRBV10-3; TRBD2 matches at 7 bases. The ends lost 6 bases at V and 4 bases at J; junction bases unmatched: 3. The CDR3 is made up of 13 amino acids. CDR1 and CDR2 (germline): ENHRY, SYGVKD. The CDR3 nucleotides read TGTGCCATCAGGGCGGGAGAGTACAATGAGCAGTTCTTC. The encoded protein is CAIRAGEYNEQFF.

The chain joins TRBV29-1 to TRBJ1-1, with a tentative D call TRBD1 (5 bases). The CDR3 loop spans 13 amino acids. Germline CDR1 is SQVTM and CDR2 is ANQGSEA. V lost 7 bases, J lost 7 bases, and 19 bases lay in between. CDR3 coding DNA: TGCAGCGCAAGCAGGGAGGTTGGTGGTGAAGCTTTCTTT. Its translation is CSASREVGGEAFF.

This sequence joins TRBV5-1 and TRBJ2-1; 7 nucleotides align to TRBD2. Germline CDR1 is SGHRS and CDR2 is YFSETQ. The CDR3 consists of 14 residues. V shed 4 bases, J shed 3 bases, and the junction held 4 bases outside the gene matches. The CDR3 DNA reads TGCGCCAGCAGCCTGGCTAGCGGCTACAATGAGCAGTTCTTC. Translated, it gives CASSLASGYNEQFF.

The chain links TRBV21-1 to TRBJ2-7; the DNA was not used to check the table's D call, TRBD1. TRBV21-1 is annotated as a pseudogene. The CDR3 is 14 residues long. The CDR3 sequence: CASSLRTGGNEQYF. CDR3 nucleotide sequence: TGTGCCAGCAGCTTACGGACAGGGGGAAACGAGCAGTACTTC.

The V gene is TRBV7-9, the J gene TRBJ2-2; 11 bases are a match to TRBD2. Trimming removed 5 bases from V and 3 bases from J; junction bases left unmatched: 5. CDR3 length: 16 residues. Germline assignment: CDR1 SEHNR and CDR2 FQNEAQ (reference sequence). The CDR3 nucleotides are TGTGCCAGCAGCCCGACTAGCGGGAAGGACACCGGGGAGCTGTTTTTT. Translated: CASSPTSGKDTGELFF.

The chain has TRBV27 and TRBJ2-2; D may be TRBD2 (5 bases). The CDR3 extends over 14 amino acids. V lost 5 bases and J lost 1, with 8 bases in between. Germline CDR1 reads MNHEY; CDR2 reads SMNVEV (reference sequence). CDR3 protein: CASSQEGNTGELFF. The CDR3 bases are TGTGCCAGCAGTCAAGAGGGGAACACCGGGGAGCTGTTTTTT.

This clone occurred once. CDR3 sequence reads: CAISEVRSGETQYF. The CDR3, as DNA: TGTGCCATCAGTGAGGTTAGGAGTGGGGAGACCCAGTACTTC. This chain links TRBV10-3 with TRBJ2-5; D gene unclear. Trimming removed 2 bases from V and 5 bases from J, with 12 bases in between. CDR1 is ENHRY, CDR2 SYGVKD, per germline. The CDR3 has 14 residues.

The genes are TRBV30 and TRBJ2-7; D gene unclear. The germline CDR1 and CDR2 sequences are GTSNPN and SVGIG (reference sequence). This CDR3 is built from 12 residues. V was cut by 4 bases and J by 4 bases, with 11 bases left in between. CDR3 sequence: CAWTSGRYEQYF. The CDR3 nucleotides are TGTGCCTGGACTAGTGGTCGTTACGAGCAGTACTTC.

The chain uses TRBV27 and TRBJ2-3; a weak D match, TRBD2 (6 bases). V was trimmed by 2 bases and J by 5 bases, leaving 17 bases between them. The germline gives CDR1 MNHEY, CDR2 SMNVEV (reference sequence). The CDR3 spans 16 residues. The CDR3 protein is CASSLLLHRRVDTQYF. CDR3 sequence (DNA): TGTGCCAGCAGTTTACTCCTCCACCGGAGGGTAGATACGCAGTATTTT.

The chain employs TRBV4-1 and TRBJ2-1; perhaps TRBD2 as D (5 bases). V was pared by 0 bases and J by 0 bases, with 12 bases between. The CDR3 has 17 amino acids. Germline values: CDR1 MGHRA, CDR2 YSYEKL. This CDR3 reads CASSQERAKSSYNEQFF. CDR3 coding DNA: TGCGCCAGCAGCCAAGAGAGGGCGAAAAGCTCCTACAATGAGCAGTTCTTC.

The genes are TRBV6-1 and TRBJ2-5; possibly TRBD1 for D (5 bases). This CDR3 comprises 13 residues. Between the trimmed V and J ends, which lost 5 bases and 5 bases, there was a span of 12 bases. CDR1 is MNHNS, CDR2 SASEGT, per germline. The CDR3 region is CASSMGLRETQYF. The CDR3 coding sequence is TGTGCCAGCAGTATGGGGCTCCGGGAGACCCAGTACTTC.

Comments on this clone: This specimen includes other DNA sequences encoding the same CDR3. This sequence joins TRBV5-1 and TRBJ2-3; 10 nucleotides agree with TRBD2. The CDR3 is 13 amino acids. Trimming took 4 bases from V and 12 from J; bases not matched to a gene: 8. Germline CDR1 reads SGHRS; CDR2 reads YFSETQ. Written as DNA, the CDR3 is TGCGCCAGCAGCCAAGCGGGGGGGCCCTCACAGTATTTT. Amino acids: CASSQAGGPSQYF.

The chain couples TRBV5-1 to TRBJ1-2; a weak D match, TRBD1 (5 bases). Germline V CDR1 and CDR2: SGHRS, YFSETQ. Trimming shortened V by 3 bases and J by 0 bases, and 12 bases separated the two germline ends. The CDR3 is made up of 15 amino acids. Written as DNA, the CDR3 is TGCGCCAGCAGCTCGTCGACAGCCGCTAACTATGGCTACACCTTC. Translating it yields CASSSSTAANYGYTF.

CDR3 sequence (DNA): TGTGCCAGCAGTTTTACAGGGGGCGCGAGGACAGAGACCCAGTACTTC. Protein: CASSFTGGARTETQYF. The chain combines TRBV6-6 with TRBJ2-5; 9 bases line up with TRBD1. Germline loops: CDR1 MNHNY, CDR2 SVGAGI (reference sequence). J gave up 4 bases and V 4 bases, and 10 bases lay outside the gene matches. This CDR3 has 16 residues.

V usage is TRBV6-5 and J usage is TRBJ1-5; maybe TRBD1 (6 bases). Trimming cost V 2 bases and J 7 bases, with 12 bases left between them. Germline-derived CDR1 and CDR2 are MNHEY and SVGAGI. This CDR3 contains 14 residues. DNA of the CDR3: TGTGCCAGCAGTTACGTCAGGGGAGGGCAGCCCCAGCATTTT. Translated, it gives CASSYVRGGQPQHF.

The chain carries TRBV19 and TRBJ2-1, with 10 bases identical to TRBD2. The V segment lost 2 bases and the J segment 6 bases; nucleotides outside the gene matches: 10. Germline V gene data show CDR1 as LNHDA and CDR2 as SQIVND (reference sequence). This CDR3 spans 17 amino acids. CDR3 sequence: CASSIIPSSGRFNEQFF. CDR3 coding DNA: TGTGCCAGTAGTATAATCCCCTCTAGCGGGAGATTCAATGAGCAGTTCTTC.

The gene calls are TRBV4-2 and TRBJ1-1, with 12 bases fitting TRBD1. Trimming at V came to 1 base and at J to 0 bases, leaving 3 bases not matched to a gene. The germline gives CDR1 LGHNA, CDR2 YNFKEQ. The CDR3 totals 17 residues. CDR3 residues: CASSQVGQGAMNTEAFF. As DNA, the CDR3 is TGTGCCAGCAGCCAAGTGGGACAGGGGGCCATGAACACTGAAGCTTTCTTT.

The rearrangement links TRBV5-8 to TRBJ1-1; 7 nucleotides match TRBD1. The CDR3 totals 17 residues. V lost 5 bases and J lost 1; bases outside the gene matches: 14. CDR1 is SGHTS and CDR2 is YDEGEE in the germline V gene. The CDR3 sequence: CASRLTNPGQRNTEAFF. CDR3 bases: TGTGCCAGCAGACTCACGAACCCGGGACAGAGGAACACTGAAGCTTTCTTT.

This clone was observed once. The V and J genes are TRBV10-3 and TRBJ2-5; TRBD1 matches at 8 bases. The last part of the DNA fits TRBJ2-7 better; the J call may be wrong. CDR1 is ENHRY, CDR2 SYGVKD, per germline. This CDR3 is built from 12 residues. The CDR3 DNA sequence: TGTGCCACCGGGACAGGTCCCTACGAGCAGTACTTC. Protein: CATGTGPYEQYF.

This clone came up once. This chain uses TRBV1 with TRBJ2-3; TRBD2 is the table's D call and was not checked against the DNA. TRBV1 represents a pseudogene. The CDR3 is 12 amino acids. The CDR3 coding sequence is TGCACCAGCAGCCAGTTAGTACCGACGCAGTATTTT. Protein product: CTSSQLVPTQYF.

The V and J genes are TRBV10-2 and TRBJ2-1, with 11 bases fitting TRBD2. In germline, CDR1 is WSHSY, CDR2 SAAADI. V lost 4 bases, J lost 5 bases, and 7 bases stayed unmatched. The CDR3 consists of 16 residues. The CDR3 coding sequence is TGCGCCAGCAGTGTGGGGTCGACTAGCGGGAACAATGAGCAGTTCTTC. This sequence encodes CASSVGSTSGNNEQFF.